The clone carrying this TCR beta chain was picked up a small number of times. The antigen is undetermined. This sample is drawn from a study of cytomegalovirus exposure and HLA in healthy donors. General study results and limits: There were a few CMV-associated chains whose specificity for CMV antigens was confirmed in vitro. A later analysis found that most CMV-associated TCR beta chains appeared HLA-restricted.

Researchers ran the PCR with 60 Vbeta and 13 Jbeta primers. Authors' methods: Later work found 74 million or so unique TCR beta chains, with some 11 million shared. Sequencing used immunoSEQ multiplex PCR; TCRdb keeps in-frame clones, though not all of them. V, J and clone size are those of that table, while D and trimming were read from the DNA. The repertoire holds over 150,000 clones, with roughly four fifths as singletons. Trimming took 5 bases from V and 5 from J; bases not matched to a gene: 6. Germline V gives CDR1 SNHLY, CDR2 FYNNEI. The length of the CDR3 is 16 residues. The sequence derives from a man aged 55 to 70 in good health and CMV-seronegative. The J gene is TRBJ2-3, the V gene TRBV2; 14 bases are a match to TRBD2. The sample consisted of PBMCs. The CDR3 region is CASSRLAGGGIDTQYF. Here the CDR3 DNA reads TGTGCCAGCAGTCGACTAGCGGGGGGGGGAATAGATACGCAGTATTTT.